These T cell receptor beta chains were read from a single sample in a study of blood T cell repertoires in COVID-19. Profiled with immunoSEQ multiplex PCR; TCRdb holds only in-frame clones, not every one. The sample shows roughly 51,000 clones, about 86% of them seen only once. Source material: peripheral blood. The receptors here all came from a woman of 80 years or more with acute or convalescent COVID-19. Both conserved end residues are part of each CDR3. Each record gives: V gene, J gene, D gene, clone size, CDR3 DNA, CDR3 protein. D genes are given only for firm matches. A row's size may be missing; if present it is once, few, many or a size class.

V: TRBV12-3/TRBV12-4; J: TRBJ2-2; D: TRBD2; size: .; DNA: TGTGCCACCCTAGCGGTCCGGACCGGGGAGCTGTTTTTT; CDR3: CATLAVRTGELFF
V: TRBV4-2; J: TRBJ1-5; D: TRBD1; size: once; DNA: TGTGCCAGCAGCCAGGGACAGAATCAGCCCCAGCATTTT; CDR3: CASSQGQNQPQHF
V: TRBV7-2; J: TRBJ2-3; D: TRBD2; size: few; DNA: TGTGCCAGCAGCTCGGGACTAGCGGGGGTAACAGATACGCAGTATTTT; CDR3: CASSSGLAGVTDTQYF
V: TRBV5-1; J: TRBJ1-1; D: TRBD1; size: .; DNA: TGCGCCAGCAGCATACAGGGGGACTGGGGAGGAACTGAAGCTTTCTTT; CDR3: CASSIQGDWGGTEAFF
V: TRBV7-9; J: TRBJ2-1; D: TRBD2; size: .; DNA: TGTGCCAGCACCCTGAATAGCGGGGGGGACAATGAGCAGTTCTTC; CDR3: CASTLNSGGDNEQFF
V: TRBV20-1; J: TRBJ2-2; D: TRBD2; size: few; DNA: TGCAGTGCTAGTGGACTAGCGGAGAACACCGGGGAGCTGTTTTTT; CDR3: CSASGLAENTGELFF
V: TRBV7-6; J: TRBJ2-7; D: TRBD1; size: .; DNA: TGTGCCAGCAGCTTAGAAGCCGTCGACAGGGGAAACTACGAGCAGTACTTC; CDR3: CASSLEAVDRGNYEQYF
V: TRBV11-3; J: TRBJ2-2; D: .; size: .; DNA: TGTGCCAGCAGCTTAAGCAACACCGGGGAGCTGTTTTTT; CDR3: CASSLSNTGELFF
V: TRBV4-2; J: TRBJ1-4; D: .; size: .; DNA: TGTGCCAGCGCGGGCCCGTATGAAAAACTGTTTTTT; CDR3: CASAGPYEKLFF
V: TRBV3-1/TRBV3-2; J: TRBJ2-1; D: .; size: .; DNA: TGTGCCAGCATGTCCAGGGGCCATGAGCAGTTCTTC; CDR3: CASMSRGHEQFF
V: TRBV3-1/TRBV3-2; J: TRBJ2-2; D: .; size: .; DNA: TGTGCCAGCAGCCAAGTCGCTCGGGGGGAGCTGTTTTTT; CDR3: CASSQVARGELFF
V: TRBV18; J: TRBJ2-1; D: .; size: .; DNA: TGTGCCAGCTCACCACGACTCCTAAATGAGCAGTTCTTC; CDR3: CASSPRLLNEQFF
V: TRBV7-9; J: TRBJ1-2; D: .; size: .; DNA: TGTGCCAGCAGCTTAGAACAGGACTATGGCTACACCTTC; CDR3: CASSLEQDYGYTF
V: TRBV5-6; J: TRBJ1-2; D: .; size: once; DNA: TGTGCCAGCAGCTTGGGCACAGGAAAGAGCCAGGGCTACACCTTC; CDR3: CASSLGTGKSQGYTF
V: TRBV5-4; J: TRBJ2-7; D: .; size: .; DNA: TGTGCCAGCAGCTTGGAGTTGTGGGGCGGAAACTACGAGCAGTACTTC; CDR3: CASSLELWGGNYEQYF
V: TRBV30; J: TRBJ1-5; D: .; size: .; DNA: TGTGCCTGGAGTGGGGCCCTGAGCAATCAGCCCCAGCATTTT; CDR3: CAWSGALSNQPQHF
V: TRBV3-1/TRBV3-2; J: TRBJ1-6; D: .; size: .; DNA: TGTGCCAGCAGCGAAACAGGGAATGGCTCACCCCTCCACTTT; CDR3: CASSETGNGSPLHF
V: TRBV6-5; J: TRBJ1-4; D: .; size: .; DNA: TGTGCCAGCAGTTACTCACCTTCGGGGGTTAATGAAAAACTGTTTTTT; CDR3: CASSYSPSGVNEKLFF
V: TRBV14; J: TRBJ1-1; D: .; size: .; DNA: TGTGCCAGCAGCCTCCAGACAGCTAACACTGAAGCTTTCTTT; CDR3: CASSLQTANTEAFF
V: TRBV5-1; J: TRBJ1-4; D: TRBD1; size: .; DNA: TGCGCCAGCAGCCTAGGACAGGTTAATGAAAAACTGTTTTTT; CDR3: CASSLGQVNEKLFF
V: TRBV29-1; J: TRBJ2-4; D: TRBD2; size: .; DNA: TGCAGCGTCACCCGGGGGGGCAAAAACATTCAGTACTTC; CDR3: CSVTRGGKNIQYF
V: TRBV11-2; J: TRBJ2-1; D: .; size: .; DNA: TGTGCCAGCAGCTTAGCCCTTTATAATGAGCAGTTCTTC; CDR3: CASSLALYNEQFF
V: TRBV5-1; J: TRBJ2-7; D: TRBD1; size: .; DNA: TGCGCCAGCAGCTTGGGACAGGGGCCCTACGAGCAGTACTTC; CDR3: CASSLGQGPYEQYF
V: TRBV6-5; J: TRBJ2-3; D: TRBD1; size: .; DNA: TGTGCCACCAGGACAGGCGCAGATACGCAGTATTTT; CDR3: CATRTGADTQYF
V: TRBV11-2; J: TRBJ1-1; D: .; size: .; DNA: TGTGCCAGCAGCCCCCTGGGCATGAACACTGAAGCTTTCTTT; CDR3: CASSPLGMNTEAFF
V: TRBV6-5; J: TRBJ1-1; D: .; size: .; DNA: TGTGCCAGCACACCAGGGAACCCCTGGGACACTGAAGCTTTCTTT; CDR3: CASTPGNPWDTEAFF
V: TRBV19; J: TRBJ1-1; D: TRBD1; size: .; DNA: TGTGCCAGTAGTATAGGGACAGGCGTGAACACTGAAGCTTTCTTT; CDR3: CASSIGTGVNTEAFF
V: TRBV6-5; J: TRBJ2-7; D: TRBD1; size: .; DNA: TGTGCCAGCAGTTTCAACGACAGGGGATTCTACGAGCAGTACTTC; CDR3: CASSFNDRGFYEQYF
V: TRBV30; J: TRBJ1-5; D: .; size: .; DNA: TGTGCCTGGAGTGTTTTAAGGGGTCCCAATCAGCCCCAGCATTTT; CDR3: CAWSVLRGPNQPQHF
V: TRBV18; J: TRBJ2-2; D: TRBD1; size: .; DNA: TGTGCCAGCTCCTGGGACAGCCGAAACACCGGGGAGCTGTTTTTT; CDR3: CASSWDSRNTGELFF
V: TRBV5-4; J: TRBJ2-2; D: .; size: .; DNA: TGTGCCAGCAGCCGCAGCAGGGGAGGGTCGGGCACCGGGGAGCTGTTTTTT; CDR3: CASSRSRGGSGTGELFF
V: TRBV28; J: TRBJ1-2; D: TRBD1; size: .; DNA: TGTGCCAGCAGTCCCCCAGGACAGGGGGCCGTTGGCTACACCTTC; CDR3: CASSPPGQGAVGYTF
V: TRBV3-1/TRBV3-2; J: TRBJ2-5; D: TRBD2; size: .; DNA: TGTGCCAGCAGCTCCCAAGAAGCGGGGGGGCGGGAGGAGACCCAGTACTTC; CDR3: CASSSQEAGGREETQYF
V: TRBV5-4; J: TRBJ2-1; D: TRBD2; size: .; DNA: TGTGCCAGCAGCTTGGGTAGCGGGGGGTACAATGAGCAGTTCTTC; CDR3: CASSLGSGGYNEQFF
V: TRBV3-1/TRBV3-2; J: TRBJ1-3; D: .; size: .; DNA: TGTGCCAGCAGCCCACAGACTGGAAACACCATATATTTT; CDR3: CASSPQTGNTIYF
V: TRBV5-1; J: TRBJ2-5; D: .; size: .; DNA: TGCGCCAGCAGCTTGGAAGGGGAAGAGACCCAGTACTTC; CDR3: CASSLEGEETQYF
V: TRBV12-3/TRBV12-4; J: TRBJ1-2; D: .; size: .; DNA: TGTGCCAGCAGCTTCAGGGCTGGTGGTGGCTACACCTTC; CDR3: CASSFRAGGGYTF
V: TRBV6-5; J: TRBJ1-1; D: TRBD1; size: .; DNA: TGTGCCAGCAGAGGGGGACAGGGAAGAACTGAAGCTTTCTTT; CDR3: CASRGGQGRTEAFF
V: TRBV10-3; J: TRBJ1-2; D: TRBD1; size: .; DNA: TGTGCCATCAGACTGACAGGGGTGAACTATGGCTACACCTTC; CDR3: CAIRLTGVNYGYTF
V: TRBV10-3; J: TRBJ1-4; D: .; size: .; DNA: TGTGCCATCAGTAAACAGGGTACAGGCGAAAAACTGTTTTTT; CDR3: CAISKQGTGEKLFF
V: TRBV3-1/TRBV3-2; J: TRBJ1-2; D: .; size: .; DNA: TGTGCCAGCAGCCAAGGGGCAGGGGATGGCTACACCTTC; CDR3: CASSQGAGDGYTF
V: TRBV28; J: TRBJ1-5; D: .; size: .; DNA: TGTGCCAGCAGCTTACAGGGTAGGGGGCAGCCCCAGCATTTT; CDR3: CASSLQGRGQPQHF
V: TRBV7-2; J: TRBJ1-1; D: TRBD1; size: .; DNA: TGTGCCAGCAGCTTAGCCGGGACAGGGGGGCTCGAAGCTTTCTTT; CDR3: CASSLAGTGGLEAFF